This T cell receptor beta chain appears in the sequencing data of a study of blood T cell repertoires in COVID-19. Study in general: Samples of COVID-19 (acute and convalescent) were obtained from the United States, Italy and Spain. Nucleic acid was either cDNA or gDNA, and it came from T cells, B-cell-depleted T cells, or PBMCs.

The table came from immunoSEQ multiplex PCR; TCRdb's copy has only in-frame clones and leaves some out. Counted here are some 200,000 clones, around four fifths occurring once; the ten biggest clones make up approximately 5.1%. The CDR3 is 19 residues long. Germline assignment: CDR1 KGHSH and CDR2 LQKENI. The V and J ends lost 0 bases and 0 bases respectively, with 15 bases between them. The TCR was taken from a woman aged 55-69 years who had recovered from COVID-19. The material sequenced was peripheral blood. V gene TRBV18 combines with J gene TRBJ1-6, with D perhaps TRBD1 (5 bases). DNA of the CDR3: TGTGCCAGCTCACCACCAGCGGGGCCTCAGAGCTCCTATAATTCACCCCTCCACTTT. Amino acids: CASSPPAGPQSSYNSPLHF.